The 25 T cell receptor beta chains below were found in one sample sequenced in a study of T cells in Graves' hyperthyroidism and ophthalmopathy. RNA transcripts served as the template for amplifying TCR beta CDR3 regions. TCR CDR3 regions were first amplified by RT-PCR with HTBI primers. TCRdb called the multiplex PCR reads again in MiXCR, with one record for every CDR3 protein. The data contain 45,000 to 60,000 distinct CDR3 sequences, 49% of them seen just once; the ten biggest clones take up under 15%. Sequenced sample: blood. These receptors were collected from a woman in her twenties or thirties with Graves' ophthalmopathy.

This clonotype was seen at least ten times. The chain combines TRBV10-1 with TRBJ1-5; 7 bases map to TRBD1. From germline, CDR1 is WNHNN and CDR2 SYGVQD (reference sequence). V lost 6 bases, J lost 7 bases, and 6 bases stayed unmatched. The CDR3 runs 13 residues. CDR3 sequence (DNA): TGCGCCAGCAGCGCCCAGGACAGGCAGCCCCAGCATTTT. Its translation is CASSAQDRQPQHF.

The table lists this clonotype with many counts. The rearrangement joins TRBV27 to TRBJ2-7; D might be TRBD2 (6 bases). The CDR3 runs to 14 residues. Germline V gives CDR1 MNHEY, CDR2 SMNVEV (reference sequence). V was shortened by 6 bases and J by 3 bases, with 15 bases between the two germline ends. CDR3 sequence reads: CASRRDLNVYEQYF. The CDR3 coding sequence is TGTGCCAGCAGACGGGACTTGAATGTCTACGAGCAGTACTTC.

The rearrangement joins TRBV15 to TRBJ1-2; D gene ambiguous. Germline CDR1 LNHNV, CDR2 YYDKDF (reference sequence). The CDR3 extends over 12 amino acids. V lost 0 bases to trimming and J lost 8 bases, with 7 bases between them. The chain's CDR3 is CATSRDGGGYTF. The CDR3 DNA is TGTGCCACCAGCAGAGATGGAGGGGGCTACACCTTC.

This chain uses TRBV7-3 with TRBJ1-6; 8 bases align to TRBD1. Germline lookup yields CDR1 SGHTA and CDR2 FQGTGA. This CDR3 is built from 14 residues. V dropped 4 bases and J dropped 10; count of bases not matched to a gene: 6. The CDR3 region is CASSSSGGGSPLHF. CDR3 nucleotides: TGTGCCAGCAGCTCATCAGGGGGCGGGTCACCCCTCCACTTT.

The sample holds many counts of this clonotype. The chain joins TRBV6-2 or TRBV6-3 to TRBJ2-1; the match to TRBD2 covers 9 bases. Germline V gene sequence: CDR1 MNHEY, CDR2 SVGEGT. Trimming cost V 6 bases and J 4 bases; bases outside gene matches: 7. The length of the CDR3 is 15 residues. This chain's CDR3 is CASRDGLAIYNEQFF. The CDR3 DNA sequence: TGTGCCAGCAGAGATGGACTAGCGATTTACAATGAGCAGTTCTTC.

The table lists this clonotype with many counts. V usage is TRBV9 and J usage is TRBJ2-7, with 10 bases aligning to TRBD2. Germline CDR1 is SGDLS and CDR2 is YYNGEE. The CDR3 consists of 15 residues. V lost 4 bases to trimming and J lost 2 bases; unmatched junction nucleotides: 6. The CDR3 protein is CASSYTSGETYEQYF. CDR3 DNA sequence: TGTGCCAGCAGCTACACTAGCGGGGAAACCTACGAGCAGTACTTC.

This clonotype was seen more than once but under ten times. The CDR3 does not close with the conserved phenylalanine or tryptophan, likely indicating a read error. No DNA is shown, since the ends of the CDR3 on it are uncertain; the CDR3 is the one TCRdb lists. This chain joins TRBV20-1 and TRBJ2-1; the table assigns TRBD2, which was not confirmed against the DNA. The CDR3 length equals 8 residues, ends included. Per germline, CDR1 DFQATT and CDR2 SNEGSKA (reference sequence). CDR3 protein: CSASWVAG.

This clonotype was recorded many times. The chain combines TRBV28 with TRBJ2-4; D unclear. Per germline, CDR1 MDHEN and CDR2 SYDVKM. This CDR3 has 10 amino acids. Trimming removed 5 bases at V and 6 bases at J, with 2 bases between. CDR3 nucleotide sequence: TGTGCCAGCAGTAGAAACATTCAGTACTTC. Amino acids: CASSRNIQYF.

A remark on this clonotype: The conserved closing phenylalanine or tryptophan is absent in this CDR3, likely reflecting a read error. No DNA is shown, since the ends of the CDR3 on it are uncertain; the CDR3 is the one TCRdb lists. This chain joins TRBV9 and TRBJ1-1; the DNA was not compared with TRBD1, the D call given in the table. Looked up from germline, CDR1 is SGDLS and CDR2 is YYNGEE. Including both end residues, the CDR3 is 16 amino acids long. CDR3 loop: CASSVGFSDMAKEAFL.

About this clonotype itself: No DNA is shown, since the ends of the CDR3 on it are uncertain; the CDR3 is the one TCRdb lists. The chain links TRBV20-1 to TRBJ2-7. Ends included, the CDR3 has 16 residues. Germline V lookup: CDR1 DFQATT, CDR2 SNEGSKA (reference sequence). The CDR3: CSAHQINYGYTFEQYF.

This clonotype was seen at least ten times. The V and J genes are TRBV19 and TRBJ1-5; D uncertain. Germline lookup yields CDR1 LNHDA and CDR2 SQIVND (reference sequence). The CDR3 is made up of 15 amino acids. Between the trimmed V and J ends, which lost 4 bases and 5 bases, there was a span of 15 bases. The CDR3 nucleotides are TGTGCCAGTAGTACACGGGAGGGCGGATATCAGCCCCAGCATTTT. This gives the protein CASSTREGGYQPQHF.

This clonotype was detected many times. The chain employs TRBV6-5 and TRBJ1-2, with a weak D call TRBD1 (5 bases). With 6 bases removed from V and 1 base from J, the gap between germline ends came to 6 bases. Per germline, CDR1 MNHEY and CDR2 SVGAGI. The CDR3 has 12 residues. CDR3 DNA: TGTGCCAGCAGGGACAATAACTATGGCTACACCTTC. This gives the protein CASRDNNYGYTF.

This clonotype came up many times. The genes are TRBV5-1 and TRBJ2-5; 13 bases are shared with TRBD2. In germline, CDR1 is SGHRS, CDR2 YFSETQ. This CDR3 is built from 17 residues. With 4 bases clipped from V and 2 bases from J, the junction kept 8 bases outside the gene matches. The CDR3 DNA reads TGCGCCAGCAGCCGTGGACTAGCGGGAGTGGAACAAGAGACCCAGTACTTC. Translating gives CASSRGLAGVEQETQYF.

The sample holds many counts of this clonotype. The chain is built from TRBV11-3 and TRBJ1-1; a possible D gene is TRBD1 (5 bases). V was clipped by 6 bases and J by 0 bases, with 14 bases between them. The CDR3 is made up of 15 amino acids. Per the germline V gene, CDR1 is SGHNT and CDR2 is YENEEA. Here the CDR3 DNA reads TGTGCCAGCAGACAACGACAGTGCATGAACACTGAAGCTTTCTTT. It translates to CASRQRQCMNTEAFF.

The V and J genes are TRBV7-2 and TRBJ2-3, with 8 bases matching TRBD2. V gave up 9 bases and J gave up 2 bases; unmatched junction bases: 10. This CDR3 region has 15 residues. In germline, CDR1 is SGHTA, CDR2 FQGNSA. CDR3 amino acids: CASSMAGGLTDTQYF. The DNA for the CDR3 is TGTGCCAGTAGCATGGCGGGAGGCCTCACAGATACGCAGTATTTT.

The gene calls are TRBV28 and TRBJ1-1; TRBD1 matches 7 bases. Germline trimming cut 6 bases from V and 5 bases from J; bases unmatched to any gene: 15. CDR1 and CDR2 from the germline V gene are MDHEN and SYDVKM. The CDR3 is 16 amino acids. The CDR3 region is CASRVTTGRESTEAFF. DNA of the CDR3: TGTGCCAGCAGGGTGACGACAGGGAGGGAGAGTACTGAAGCTTTCTTT.

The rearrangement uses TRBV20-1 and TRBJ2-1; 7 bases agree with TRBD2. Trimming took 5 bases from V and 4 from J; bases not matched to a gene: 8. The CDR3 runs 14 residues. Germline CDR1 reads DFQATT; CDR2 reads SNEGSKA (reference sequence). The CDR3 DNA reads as TGCAGTGCTCCAAAAAGGGGAGGGTACAATGAGCAGTTCTTC. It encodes CSAPKRGGYNEQFF.

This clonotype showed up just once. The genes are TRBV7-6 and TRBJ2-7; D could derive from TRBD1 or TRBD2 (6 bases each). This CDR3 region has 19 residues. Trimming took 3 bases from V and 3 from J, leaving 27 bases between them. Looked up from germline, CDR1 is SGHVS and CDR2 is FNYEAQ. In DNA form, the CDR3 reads TGTGCCAGCAGCTTTGAGGCGGAGCCGTACACCGGGGGACACTACGAGCAGTACTTC. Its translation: CASSFEAEPYTGGHYEQYF. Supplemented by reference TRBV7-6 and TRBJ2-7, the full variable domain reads GAGVSQSPRYKVTKRGQDVALRCDPISGHVSLYWYRQALGQGPEFLTYFNYEAQQDKSGLPNDRFSAERPEGSISTLTIQRTEQRDSAMYRCASSFEAEPYTGGHYEQYFGPGTRLTVT.

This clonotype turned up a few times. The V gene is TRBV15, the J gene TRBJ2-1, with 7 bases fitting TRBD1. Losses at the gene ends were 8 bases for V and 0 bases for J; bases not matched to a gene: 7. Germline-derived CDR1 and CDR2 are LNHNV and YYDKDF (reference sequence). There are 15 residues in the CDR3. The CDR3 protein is CATGKDRSSYNEQFF. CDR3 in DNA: TGTGCCACCGGCAAGGACAGGAGCTCCTACAATGAGCAGTTCTTC. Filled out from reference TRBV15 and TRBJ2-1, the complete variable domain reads DAMVIQNPRYQVTQFGKPVTLSCSQTLNHNVMYWYQQKSSQAPKLLFHYYDKDFNNEADTPDNFQSRRPNTSFCFLDIRSPGLGDTAMYLCATGKDRSSYNEQFFGPGTRLTVL.

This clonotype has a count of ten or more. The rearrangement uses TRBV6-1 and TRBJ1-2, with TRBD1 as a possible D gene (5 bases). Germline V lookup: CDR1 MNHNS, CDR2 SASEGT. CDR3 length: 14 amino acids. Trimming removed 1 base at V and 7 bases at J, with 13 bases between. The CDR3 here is CASSEVQGVTGYTF. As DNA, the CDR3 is TGTGCCAGCAGTGAAGTGCAGGGAGTGACTGGCTACACCTTC.

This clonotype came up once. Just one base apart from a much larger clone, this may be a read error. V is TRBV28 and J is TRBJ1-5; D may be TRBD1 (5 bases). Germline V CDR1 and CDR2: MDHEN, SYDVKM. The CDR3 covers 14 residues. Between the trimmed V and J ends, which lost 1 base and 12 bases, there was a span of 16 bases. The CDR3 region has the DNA TGTGCCAGCAGTTTATTAGTGGGGGGTAAGGTCCAGCATTTT. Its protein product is CASSLLVGGKVQHF.

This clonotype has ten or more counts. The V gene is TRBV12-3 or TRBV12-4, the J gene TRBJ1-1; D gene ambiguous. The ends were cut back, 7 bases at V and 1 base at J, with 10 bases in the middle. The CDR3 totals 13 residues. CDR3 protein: CASKREGNTEAFF. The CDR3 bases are TGTGCCAGCAAGAGGGAGGGGAACACTGAAGCTTTCTTT.

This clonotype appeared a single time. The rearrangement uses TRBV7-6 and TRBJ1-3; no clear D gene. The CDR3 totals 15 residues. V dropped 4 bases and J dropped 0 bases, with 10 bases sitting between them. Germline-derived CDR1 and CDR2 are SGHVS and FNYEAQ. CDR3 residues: CASSSDPSSGNTIYF. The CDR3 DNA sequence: TGTGCCAGCAGCTCCGACCCGAGCTCTGGAAACACCATATATTTT.

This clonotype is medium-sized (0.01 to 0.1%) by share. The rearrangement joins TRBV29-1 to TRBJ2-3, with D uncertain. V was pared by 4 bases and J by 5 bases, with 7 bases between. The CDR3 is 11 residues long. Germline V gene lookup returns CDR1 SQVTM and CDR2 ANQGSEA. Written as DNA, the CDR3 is TGCAGCGTTGCCTCCCGAGATACGCAGTATTTT. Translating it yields CSVASRDTQYF.

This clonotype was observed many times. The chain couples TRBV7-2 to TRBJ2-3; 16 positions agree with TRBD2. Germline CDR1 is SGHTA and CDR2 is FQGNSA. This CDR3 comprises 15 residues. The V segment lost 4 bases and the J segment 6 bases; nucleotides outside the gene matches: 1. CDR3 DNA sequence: TGTGCCAGCAGCTCGGGACTAGCGGGAGGGGATACGCAGTATTTT. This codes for CASSSGLAGGDTQYF.